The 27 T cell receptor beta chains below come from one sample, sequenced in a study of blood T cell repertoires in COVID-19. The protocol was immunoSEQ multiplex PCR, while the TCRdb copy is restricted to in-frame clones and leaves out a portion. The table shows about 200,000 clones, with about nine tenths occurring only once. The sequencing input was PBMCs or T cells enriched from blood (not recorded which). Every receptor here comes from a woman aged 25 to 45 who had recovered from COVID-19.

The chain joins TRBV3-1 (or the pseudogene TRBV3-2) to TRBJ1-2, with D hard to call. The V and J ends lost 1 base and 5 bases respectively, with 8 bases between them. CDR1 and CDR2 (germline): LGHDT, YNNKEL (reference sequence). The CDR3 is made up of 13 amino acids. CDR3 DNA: TGTGCCAGCAGCCAAGTGAGGGAGTATGGCTACACCTTC. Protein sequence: CASSQVREYGYTF.

The CDR3 region has the DNA TGTGCCAGCAGCCAAGCCGGGACTAGCGGGAGTGGTGAGCAGTTCTTC. It specifies CASSQAGTSGSGEQFF. The chain carries TRBV4-2 and TRBJ2-1; 14 bases are shared with TRBD2. Germline assignment: CDR1 LGHNA and CDR2 YNFKEQ. J was trimmed by 9 bases and V by 1 base; bases with no gene match: 5. CDR3 length: 16 residues.

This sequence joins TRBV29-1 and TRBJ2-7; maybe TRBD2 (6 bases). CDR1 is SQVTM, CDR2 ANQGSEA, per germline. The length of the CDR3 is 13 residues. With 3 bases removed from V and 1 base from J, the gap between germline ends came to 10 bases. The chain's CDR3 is CSVDGAGSYEQYF. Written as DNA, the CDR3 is TGCAGCGTTGACGGGGCGGGATCCTACGAGCAGTACTTC.

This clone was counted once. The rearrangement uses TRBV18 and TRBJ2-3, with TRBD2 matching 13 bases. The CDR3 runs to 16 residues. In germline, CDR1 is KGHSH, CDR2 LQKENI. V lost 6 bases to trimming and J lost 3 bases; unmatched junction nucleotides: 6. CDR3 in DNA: TGTGCCAGCTCCCGACTAGCGGGGGGTGTGACAGATACGCAGTATTTT. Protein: CASSRLAGGVTDTQYF.

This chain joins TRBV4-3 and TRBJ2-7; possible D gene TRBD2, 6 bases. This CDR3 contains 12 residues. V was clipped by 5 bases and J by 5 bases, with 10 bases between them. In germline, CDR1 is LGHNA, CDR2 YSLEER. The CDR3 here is CASSGTFNEQYF. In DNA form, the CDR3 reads TGCGCCAGCAGCGGGACTTTCAACGAGCAGTACTTC.

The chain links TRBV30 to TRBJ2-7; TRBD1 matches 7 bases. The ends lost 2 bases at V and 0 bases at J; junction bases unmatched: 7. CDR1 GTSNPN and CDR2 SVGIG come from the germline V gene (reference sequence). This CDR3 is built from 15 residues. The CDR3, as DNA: TGTGCCTGGAGTTCCCCCGGGACAGCCTCCTACGAGCAGTACTTC. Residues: CAWSSPGTASYEQYF.

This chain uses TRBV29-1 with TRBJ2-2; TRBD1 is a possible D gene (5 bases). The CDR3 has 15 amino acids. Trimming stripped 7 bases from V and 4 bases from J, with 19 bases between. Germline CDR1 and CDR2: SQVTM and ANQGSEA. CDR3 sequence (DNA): TGCAGCGCTAGGGTCAGGGATTTGGGCACCGGGGAGCTGTTTTTT. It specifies CSARVRDLGTGELFF.

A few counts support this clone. In DNA, the CDR3 is TGTGCCAGCAGCGTAGACATCAATCAGCCCCAGCATTTT. Translated, it gives CASSVDINQPQHF. J is TRBJ1-5 and V is TRBV9, with D unresolved. The CDR3 has 13 amino acids. V was cut by 0 bases and J by 3 bases, with 4 bases left in between. From germline, CDR1 is SGDLS and CDR2 YYNGEE.

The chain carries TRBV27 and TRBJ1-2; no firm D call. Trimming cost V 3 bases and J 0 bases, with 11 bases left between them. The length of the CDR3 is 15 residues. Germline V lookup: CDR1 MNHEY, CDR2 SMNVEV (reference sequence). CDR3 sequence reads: CASSFHFPSNYGYTF. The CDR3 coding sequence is TGTGCCAGCAGTTTCCACTTCCCCTCTAACTATGGCTACACCTTC.

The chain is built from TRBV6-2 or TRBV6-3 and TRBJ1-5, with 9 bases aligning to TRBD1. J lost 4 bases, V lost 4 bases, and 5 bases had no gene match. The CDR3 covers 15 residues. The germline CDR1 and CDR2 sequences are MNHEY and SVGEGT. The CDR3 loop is CASSSRDRANQPQHF. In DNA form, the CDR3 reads TGTGCCAGCAGTTCCCGGGACAGGGCAAATCAGCCCCAGCATTTT.

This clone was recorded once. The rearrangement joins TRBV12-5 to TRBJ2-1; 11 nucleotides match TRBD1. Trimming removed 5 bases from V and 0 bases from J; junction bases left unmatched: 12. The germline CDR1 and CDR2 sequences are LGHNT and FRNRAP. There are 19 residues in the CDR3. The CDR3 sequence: CASGRDTRGQGVSYNEQFF. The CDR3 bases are TGTGCTAGTGGTAGGGATACGCGGGGACAGGGGGTCTCCTACAATGAGCAGTTCTTC. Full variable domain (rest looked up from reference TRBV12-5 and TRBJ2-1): DARVTQTPRHKVTEMGQEVTMRCQPILGHNTVFWYRQTMMQGLELLAYFRNRAPLDDSGMPKDRFSAEMPDATLATLKIQPSEPRDSAVYFCASGRDTRGQGVSYNEQFFGPGTRLTVL.

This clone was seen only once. The CDR3 here is CASSSYPTGGVDGYTF. The CDR3 DNA reads as TGTGCCAGCAGTTCCTATCCGACAGGGGGCGTCGACGGCTACACCTTC. The chain couples TRBV6-2 or TRBV6-3 to TRBJ1-2; 10 nucleotides align to TRBD1. Germline V gene lookup returns CDR1 MNHEY and CDR2 SVGEGT. This CDR3 contains 16 residues. V lost 4 bases, J lost 8 bases, and 13 bases stayed unmatched.

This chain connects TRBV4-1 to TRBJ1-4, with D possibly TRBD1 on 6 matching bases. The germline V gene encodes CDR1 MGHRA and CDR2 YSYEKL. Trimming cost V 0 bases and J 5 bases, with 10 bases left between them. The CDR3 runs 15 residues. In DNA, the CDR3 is TGCGCCAGCAGCCAAGAGACAGGATCGAATGAAAAACTGTTTTTT. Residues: CASSQETGSNEKLFF.

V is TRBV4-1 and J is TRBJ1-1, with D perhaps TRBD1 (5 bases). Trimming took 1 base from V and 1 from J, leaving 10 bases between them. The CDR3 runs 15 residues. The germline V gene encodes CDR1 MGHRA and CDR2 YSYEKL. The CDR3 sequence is CASSQVTGGNTEAFF. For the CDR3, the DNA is TGCGCCAGCAGCCAAGTAACCGGGGGGAACACTGAAGCTTTCTTT.

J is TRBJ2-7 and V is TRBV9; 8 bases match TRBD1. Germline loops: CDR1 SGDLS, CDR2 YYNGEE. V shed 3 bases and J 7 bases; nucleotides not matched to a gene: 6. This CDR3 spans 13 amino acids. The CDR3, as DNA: TGTGCCAGCAGCGGGGACAGGTTCAGGGAGCAGTACTTC. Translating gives CASSGDRFREQYF.

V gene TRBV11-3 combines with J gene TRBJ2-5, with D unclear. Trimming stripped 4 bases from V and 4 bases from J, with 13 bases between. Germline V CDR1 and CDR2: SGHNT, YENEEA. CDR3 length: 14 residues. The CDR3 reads CASSSPGRRETQYF. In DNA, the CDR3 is TGTGCCAGCAGCTCCCCTGGCAGGCGAGAGACCCAGTACTTC.

The DNA for the CDR3 is TGTGCCAGCTCACCACGGACAGGGCAAGACTATGGCTACACCTTC. Protein: CASSPRTGQDYGYTF. The J gene is TRBJ1-2, the V gene TRBV18; 8 bases align to TRBD1. V shed 1 base, J shed 3 bases, and the junction held 4 bases outside the gene matches. The length of the CDR3 is 15 residues. Per the germline V gene, CDR1 is KGHSH and CDR2 is LQKENI.

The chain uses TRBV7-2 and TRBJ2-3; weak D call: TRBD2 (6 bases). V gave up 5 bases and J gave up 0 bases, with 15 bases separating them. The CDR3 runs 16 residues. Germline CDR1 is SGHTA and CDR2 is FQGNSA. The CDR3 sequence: CASSLLGAGSTDTQYF. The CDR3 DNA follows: TGTGCCAGCAGCCTTTTAGGTGCGGGGAGCACAGATACGCAGTATTTT.

CDR3 sequence reads: CASSLSGILNSPLHF. Written as DNA, the CDR3 is TGTGCCAGCAGCTTATCAGGGATTCTTAATTCACCCCTCCACTTT. V usage is TRBV11-2 and J usage is TRBJ1-6; D is perhaps TRBD1 (5 bases). V lost 2 bases to trimming and J lost 6 bases, with 11 bases between them. This CDR3 comprises 15 residues. The germline V gene has CDR1 SGHAT and CDR2 FQNNGV. The full variable domain, completed using reference TRBV11-2 and TRBJ1-6, is EAGVAQSPRYKIIEKRQSVAFWCNPISGHATLYWYQQILGQGPKLLIQFQNNGVVDDSQLPKDRFSAERLKGVDSTLKIQPAKLEDSAVYLCASSLSGILNSPLHFGNGTRLTVT.

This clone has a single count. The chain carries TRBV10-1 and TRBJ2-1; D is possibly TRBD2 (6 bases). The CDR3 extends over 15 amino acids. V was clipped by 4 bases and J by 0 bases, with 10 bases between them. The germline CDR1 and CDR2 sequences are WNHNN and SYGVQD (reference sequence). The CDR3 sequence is CASSGLGGSYNEQFF. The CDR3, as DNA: TGCGCCAGCAGTGGCCTGGGGGGCTCCTACAATGAGCAGTTCTTC.

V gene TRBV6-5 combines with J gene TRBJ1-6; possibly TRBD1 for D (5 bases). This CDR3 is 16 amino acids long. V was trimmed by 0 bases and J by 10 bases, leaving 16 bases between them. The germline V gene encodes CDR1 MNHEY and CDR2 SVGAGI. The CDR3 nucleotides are TGTGCCAGCAGTTACTCGGGCCAGGGAGGGCACTCACCCCTCCACTTT. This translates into CASSYSGQGGHSPLHF.

The CDR3 is CASGRRTGTGAAGNSPLHF. CDR3 coding DNA: TGTGCCAGCGGACGGCGGACCGGGACAGGGGCCGCGGGTAATTCACCCCTCCACTTT. The V and J genes are TRBV7-2 and TRBJ1-6; 10 bases agree with TRBD1. Germline assignment: CDR1 SGHTA and CDR2 FQGNSA. J was trimmed by 6 bases and V by 8 bases; bases with no gene match: 19. There are 19 residues in the CDR3.

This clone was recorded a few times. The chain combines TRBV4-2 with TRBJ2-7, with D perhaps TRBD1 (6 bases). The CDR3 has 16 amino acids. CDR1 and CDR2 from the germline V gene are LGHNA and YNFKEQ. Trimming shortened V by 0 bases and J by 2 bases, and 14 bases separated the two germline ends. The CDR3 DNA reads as TGTGCCAGCAGCCAAGATGAGGGGGATCGACCCTACGAGCAGTACTTC. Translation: CASSQDEGDRPYEQYF.

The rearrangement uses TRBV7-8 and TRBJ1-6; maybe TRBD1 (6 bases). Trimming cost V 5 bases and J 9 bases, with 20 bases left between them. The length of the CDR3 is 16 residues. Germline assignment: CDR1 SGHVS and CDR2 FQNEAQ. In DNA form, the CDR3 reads TGTGCCAGCAGCGCCGCCGCGTTACAGGGTAGTTCACCCCTCCACTTT. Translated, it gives CASSAAALQGSSPLHF.

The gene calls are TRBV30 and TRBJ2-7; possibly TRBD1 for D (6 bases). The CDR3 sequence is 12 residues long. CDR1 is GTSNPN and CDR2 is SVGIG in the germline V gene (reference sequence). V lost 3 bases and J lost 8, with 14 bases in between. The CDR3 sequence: CAWRIGQFQQYF. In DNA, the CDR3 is TGTGCCTGGAGGATTGGACAGTTCCAGCAGTACTTC.

CDR3 coding DNA: TGTGCCAGCAAGGACAGCCCGAGAGAGACCCAGTACTTC. Translating gives CASKDSPRETQYF. This chain uses TRBV6-5 with TRBJ2-5; D is perhaps TRBD1 (6 bases). This CDR3 region has 13 residues. V lost 7 bases and J lost 4, with 13 bases in between. CDR1 is MNHEY, CDR2 SVGAGI, per germline.

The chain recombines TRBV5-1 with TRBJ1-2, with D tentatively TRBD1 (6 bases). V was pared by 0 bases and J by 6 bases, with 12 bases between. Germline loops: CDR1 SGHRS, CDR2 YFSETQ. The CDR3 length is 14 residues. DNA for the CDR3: TGCGCCAGCAGCTTGGTACAGGGAGATAATGGCTACACCTTC. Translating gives CASSLVQGDNGYTF.